These T cell receptor beta chains were read from a single sample in a study of chemoradiotherapy in HPV16-positive cancers. TCRdb's copy holds only in-frame clones and misses some; the assay was immunoSEQ multiplex PCR. The sample lists thousands of clones, approximately 84% occurring once. This specimen was tumor tissue, taken from a patient who underwent chemoradiotherapy. These receptors originate from a human donor with HPV-associated anogenital cancer. CDR3s include the opening cysteine and the closing phenylalanine or tryptophan. A D gene is named only where the DNA matches it firmly. The size of a clone is reported for some rows only, either as once, few or many, or as a class for expanded clones.

>NA|TRBJ2-2|TRBD1|TRBV19
CASSISRGRNFGELFF
TGTGCCAGTAGTATCTCCAGGGGGCGCAACTTCGGGGAGCTGTTTTTT
>NA|TRBJ1-5|NA|TRBV10-3
CAISTQDGNQPQHF
TGTGCCATCAGTACCCAGGACGGGAATCAGCCCCAGCATTTT
>NA|TRBJ2-5|TRBD2|TRBV23-1
CASGGEYQETQYF
TGCGCCAGTGGGGGGGAGTACCAAGAGACCCAGTACTTC
>NA|TRBJ2-3|TRBD2|TRBV9
CASSHTSGPTDTQYF
TGTGCCAGCAGCCATACTAGCGGCCCCACAGATACGCAGTATTTT
>NA|TRBJ1-2|NA|TRBV27
CASSLKGVGVGGYTF
TGTGCCAGCAGTTTAAAAGGTGTGGGGGTAGGAGGCTACACCTTC
>NA|TRBJ1-2|TRBD1|TRBV4-1
CASSPSRDSYGYTF
TGCGCCAGCAGCCCATCCCGGGACAGCTATGGCTACACCTTC
>NA|TRBJ2-6|TRBD1|TRBV18
CASSPRTGSKSSGANVLTF
TGTGCCAGCTCACCTAGGACAGGGTCTAAGTCCTCTGGGGCCAACGTCCTGACTTTC
>NA|TRBJ2-2|NA|TRBV6-5
CASSYSFLNTGELFF
TGTGCCAGCAGTTACTCATTCCTGAACACCGGGGAGCTGTTTTTT
>NA|TRBJ2-3|TRBD2|TRBV14
CASSQWRGGTDTQYF
TGTGCCAGCAGCCAGTGGCGGGGGGGGACAGATACGCAGTATTTT
>NA|TRBJ2-5|TRBD2|TRBV30
CAWRVKGGKETQYF
TGTGCCTGGAGAGTTAAGGGAGGGAAGGAGACCCAGTACTTC
>NA|TRBJ2-1|TRBD2|TRBV7-6
CASSWGLAGANEQFF
TGTGCCAGCAGCTGGGGACTAGCGGGAGCAAATGAGCAGTTCTTC
>NA|TRBJ2-2|NA|TRBV7-7
CASSLSFRNPGELFF
TGTGCCAGCAGCTTAAGTTTTAGGAATCCCGGGGAGCTGTTTTTT
>NA|TRBJ2-1|TRBD2|TRBV2
CASSELAGTPNEQFF
TGTGCCAGCAGTGAACTAGCGGGCACACCCAATGAGCAGTTCTTC
>NA|TRBJ2-5|NA|TRBV5-1
CASSGLGDYQETQYF
TGCGCCAGCAGTGGACTCGGGGACTACCAAGAGACCCAGTACTTC
>NA|TRBJ1-1|NA|TRBV4-1
CASSRGGNTEAFF
TGCGCCAGCAGTAGGGGGGGGAACACTGAAGCTTTCTTT
>NA|TRBJ2-5|NA|TRBV10-2
CASSDMGLKETQYF
TGCGCCAGCAGTGATATGGGTTTGAAAGAGACCCAGTACTTC
>NA|TRBJ2-7|TRBD2|TRBV9
CASTPGPGTSYFEQYF
TGTGCCAGCACCCCCGGGCCAGGGACTAGTTATTTCGAGCAGTACTTC
>once|TRBJ2-7|TRBD2|TRBV2
CASSALARQYF
TGTGCCAGCAGTGCACTAGCGAGGCAGTACTTC
>NA|TRBJ2-1|NA|TRBV7-2
CASSLFSEQFF
TGTGCCAGCAGCTTATTCAGTGAGCAGTTCTTC
>NA|TRBJ1-2|NA|TRBV21-1
CASSMILPGQGRNGYTF
TGTGCCAGCAGCATGATTCTTCCGGGACAGGGCAGGAATGGCTACACCTTC
>NA|TRBJ1-2|TRBD1|TRBV6-5
CASSYGTGVGPYGYTF
TGTGCCAGCAGTTATGGGACAGGGGTAGGCCCCTATGGCTACACCTTC
>NA|TRBJ1-2|NA|TRBV4-2
CASSSATNYGYTF
TGTGCCAGCAGCTCCGCCACTAACTATGGCTACACCTTC
>NA|TRBJ2-2|NA|TRBV15
CATRSARTGELFF
TGTGCCACCAGATCCGCCAGGACCGGGGAGCTGTTTTTT
>NA|TRBJ2-3|TRBD1|TRBV10-3
CAISPYRGQWTDTQYF
TGTGCCATCAGCCCCTACAGGGGGCAATGGACAGATACGCAGTATTTT
>NA|TRBJ1-2|NA|TRBV5-6
CASSLLDKGRANYGYTF
TGTGCCAGCAGCTTGCTGGATAAAGGTCGGGCTAACTATGGCTACACCTTC
>NA|TRBJ2-5|NA|TRBV14
CASSQLKWGSKGTQYF
TGTGCCAGCAGCCAATTAAAATGGGGATCTAAAGGGACCCAGTACTTC
>once|TRBJ2-7|NA|TRBV6-5
CASSYSGGLYEQYF
TGTGCCAGCAGTTACTCGGGAGGATTGTACGAGCAGTACTTC
>once|TRBJ2-7|NA|TRBV10-3
CAINPGLPGEQYF
TGTGCCATCAACCCGGGACTCCCCGGCGAGCAGTACTTC
>NA|TRBJ1-2|TRBD1|TRBV6-5
CASSYSGQGSGYTF
TGTGCCAGCAGTTACTCGGGACAGGGGAGTGGCTACACCTTC
>once|TRBJ2-5|TRBD1|TRBV5-4
CASSRQGAQETQYF
TGTGCCAGCAGCAGACAGGGGGCCCAAGAGACCCAGTACTTC
>NA|TRBJ1-1|NA|TRBV30
CAWRLGARTEAFF
TGTGCCTGGAGACTCGGGGCGCGAACTGAAGCTTTCTTT
>NA|TRBJ1-2|NA|TRBV29-1
CSVSDTNYGYTF
TGCAGCGTTTCGGACACGAACTATGGCTACACCTTC
>few|TRBJ2-2|NA|TRBV11-3
CASQEGGNPGELFF
TGTGCCAGCCAAGAGGGGGGGAACCCCGGGGAGCTGTTTTTT
>NA|TRBJ1-2|TRBD1|TRBV10-3
CAINAPGQSYGYTF
TGTGCCATCAATGCTCCGGGACAGTCTTATGGCTACACCTTC
>NA|TRBJ1-2|NA|TRBV30
CACDRRDYTF
TGTGCCTGTGACCGGAGGGACTACACCTTC
>few|TRBJ2-7|NA|TRBV4-1
CASSRTGDSPGEQYF
TGCGCCAGCAGCCGAACCGGGGACTCCCCGGGGGAGCAGTACTTC
>NA|TRBJ1-1|TRBD1|TRBV7-6
CASSGGQGAGTEAFF
TGTGCCAGCAGCGGGGGACAGGGGGCGGGCACTGAAGCTTTCTTT
>NA|TRBJ1-2|TRBD1|TRBV19
CASSTSGQGIGGYTF
TGTGCCAGTAGTACCTCGGGACAGGGGATTGGTGGCTACACCTTC
>once|TRBJ2-7|NA|TRBV7-2
CASSLEEQRIYEQYF
TGTGCCAGCAGCTTAGAGGAGCAGCGCATCTACGAGCAGTACTTC
>once|TRBJ2-1|TRBD2|TRBV11-3
CASSPRTSGGSGQFF
TGTGCCAGCAGCCCAAGGACTAGCGGGGGGAGTGGGCAGTTCTTC
>once|TRBJ2-7|NA|TRBV30
CAWSLGGEQYF
TGTGCCTGGAGCCTAGGGGGCGAGCAGTACTTC
>NA|TRBJ2-3|TRBD2|TRBV10-3
CATERAGGPGWSTDTQYF
TGTGCCACCGAGAGAGCGGGGGGGCCTGGGTGGAGCACAGATACGCAGTATTTT
>NA|TRBJ1-4|NA|TRBV7-9
CASSLVSGTKNEKLFF
TGTGCCAGCAGCTTAGTTTCCGGGACCAAAAATGAAAAACTGTTTTTT
>NA|TRBJ2-2|TRBD2|TRBV11-2
CASRPYWGTSGGRVGELFF
TGTGCCAGCAGGCCTTACTGGGGGACTAGCGGGGGAAGGGTCGGGGAGCTGTTTTTT
>NA|TRBJ1-1|NA|TRBV7-2
CASSFRTEINTEAFF
TGTGCCAGCAGCTTCCGGACAGAGATTAACACTGAAGCTTTCTTT